This TCR beta chain was captured in a study of T cells in tumors after PD-1 blockade. The CDR3 consists of 13 residues. Between the trimmed V and J ends, which lost 11 bases and 7 bases, there was a span of 19 bases. Germline CDR1 reads MNHEY; CDR2 reads SMNVEV (reference sequence). A single count supports this clone. Clones were read by immunoSEQ multiplex PCR, and TCRdb kept only the in-frame ones, dropping some. Of tens of thousands of clones in the sample, approximately 79% were seen once. The rearrangement uses TRBV27 and TRBJ2-3; tentatively, D is TRBD2 (6 bases). The sample here was PBMCs, taken before anti-PD-1 treatment. The source of this sequence is a human donor with basal cell carcinoma. The CDR3 sequence: CAVDRHRGNTQYF. The DNA for the CDR3 is TGTGCCGTGGACCGCCACCGGGGGAATACGCAGTATTTT.